This is a list of T cell receptor beta chains from one sample in a study of T cells after yellow fever vaccination. TCRdb re-analysed the 5' RACE reads in MiXCR, keeping a single row per CDR3 protein. The data hold hundreds of thousands of distinct CDR3 sequences, with roughly 13% observed a single time. This specimen consisted of PBMCs, obtained on the day of the yellow fever booster vaccination. These receptors were collected from a man aged 30 to 45 who received the YFV17D yellow fever vaccine. Both conserved end residues are part of each CDR3. D genes are given only for firm matches. The size entry is marked missing in some rows and otherwise reads once, few, many or a size class.

j_call: TRBJ2-6; clone_size: -; v_call: TRBV28; d_call: -; cdr3_nt: TGTGCCAGCACCGGGGAGGACTCTGGGGCCAACGTCCTGACTTTC; cdr3_aa: CASTGEDSGANVLTF
j_call: TRBJ2-3; clone_size: many; v_call: TRBV12-3/TRBV12-4; d_call: -; cdr3_nt: TGTGCCAGCGGGGAGAGCGGTTATACGCAGTATTTT; cdr3_aa: CASGESGYTQYF
j_call: TRBJ1-1; clone_size: -; v_call: TRBV27; d_call: -; cdr3_nt: TGTGCCAGCCGGACAGTAACAGGAGAAGCTTTCTTT; cdr3_aa: CASRTVTGEAFF
j_call: TRBJ1-4; clone_size: -; v_call: TRBV7-6; d_call: TRBD1; cdr3_nt: TGTGCCAGCAGTTCCGGACAGGGGGCCCCTAATGAAAAACTGTTTTTT; cdr3_aa: CASSSGQGAPNEKLFF
j_call: TRBJ2-1; clone_size: -; v_call: TRBV7-2; d_call: TRBD2; cdr3_nt: TGTGCCAGCAGCTCCCCGGGTAGCGGGATTTCAAGCTATGAGCAGTTCTTC; cdr3_aa: CASSSPGSGISSYEQFF
j_call: TRBJ2-2; clone_size: many; v_call: TRBV4-3; d_call: -; cdr3_nt: TGCGCCAGCAGCCAAGATCGCGCCGTGGGGGGGGAGCTGTTTTTT; cdr3_aa: CASSQDRAVGGELFF
j_call: TRBJ2-5; clone_size: -; v_call: TRBV28; d_call: -; cdr3_nt: TGTGCCAGCAGCGTAACGTGGGAGGAGACCCAGTACTTC; cdr3_aa: CASSVTWEETQYF
j_call: TRBJ2-7; clone_size: few; v_call: TRBV3-1; d_call: -; cdr3_nt: TGTGCCAGCAGCCGGGACACCTCGACCTACGAGCAGTACTTC; cdr3_aa: CASSRDTSTYEQYF
j_call: TRBJ2-6; clone_size: -; v_call: TRBV5-5; d_call: -; cdr3_nt: TGTGCCAGCAGCCCAGGGCACATCTACTCTGGGGCCAACGTCCTGACTTTC; cdr3_aa: CASSPGHIYSGANVLTF
j_call: TRBJ2-1; clone_size: -; v_call: TRBV15; d_call: TRBD2; cdr3_nt: TGTGCCACCAGCAGAGATTGGGGACTAGCGGGAGGGGGTTCCTACAATGAGCAGTTCTTC; cdr3_aa: CATSRDWGLAGGGSYNEQFF
j_call: TRBJ1-1; clone_size: few; v_call: TRBV29-1; d_call: TRBD1; cdr3_nt: TGCAGCGTTGAAGGTCGAAATCGAGGGGGCGCGGTGCCTGAAGCTTTCTTT; cdr3_aa: CSVEGRNRGGAVPEAFF
j_call: TRBJ2-5; clone_size: -; v_call: TRBV5-1; d_call: -; cdr3_nt: TGCGCCAGCAGCCTCGGGACTGTCTCCGAGACCCAGTACTTC; cdr3_aa: CASSLGTVSETQYF
j_call: TRBJ2-7; clone_size: -; v_call: TRBV20-1; d_call: TRBD2; cdr3_nt: TGCAGTGCTAGAGATAGGACTAGCGGGGGGATCGAGCAGTACTTC; cdr3_aa: CSARDRTSGGIEQYF
j_call: TRBJ2-1; clone_size: -; v_call: TRBV12-3/TRBV12-4; d_call: -; cdr3_nt: TGTGCCAGCAGTTTAATCGCGTCCTACAATGAGCAGTTCTTC; cdr3_aa: CASSLIASYNEQFF
j_call: TRBJ2-3; clone_size: few; v_call: TRBV7-2; d_call: TRBD2; cdr3_nt: TGTGCCAGCAGCCACGGGACTAGCGGGAGCACAGATACGCAGTATTTT; cdr3_aa: CASSHGTSGSTDTQYF
j_call: TRBJ2-1; clone_size: few; v_call: TRBV3-1; d_call: -; cdr3_nt: TGTGCCAGCGGCCACGGACGGTCGACCTACAATGAGCAGTTCTTC; cdr3_aa: CASGHGRSTYNEQFF
j_call: TRBJ2-1; clone_size: few; v_call: TRBV6-4; d_call: TRBD2; cdr3_nt: TGTGCCAGCAGTACTACGACTAGCGGGGACAATGAGCAGTTCTTC; cdr3_aa: CASSTTTSGDNEQFF
j_call: TRBJ1-1; clone_size: -; v_call: TRBV29-1; d_call: -; cdr3_nt: TGCAGCGCCCCGGGGTGGCCCCAGGACACTGAAGCTTTCTTT; cdr3_aa: CSAPGWPQDTEAFF